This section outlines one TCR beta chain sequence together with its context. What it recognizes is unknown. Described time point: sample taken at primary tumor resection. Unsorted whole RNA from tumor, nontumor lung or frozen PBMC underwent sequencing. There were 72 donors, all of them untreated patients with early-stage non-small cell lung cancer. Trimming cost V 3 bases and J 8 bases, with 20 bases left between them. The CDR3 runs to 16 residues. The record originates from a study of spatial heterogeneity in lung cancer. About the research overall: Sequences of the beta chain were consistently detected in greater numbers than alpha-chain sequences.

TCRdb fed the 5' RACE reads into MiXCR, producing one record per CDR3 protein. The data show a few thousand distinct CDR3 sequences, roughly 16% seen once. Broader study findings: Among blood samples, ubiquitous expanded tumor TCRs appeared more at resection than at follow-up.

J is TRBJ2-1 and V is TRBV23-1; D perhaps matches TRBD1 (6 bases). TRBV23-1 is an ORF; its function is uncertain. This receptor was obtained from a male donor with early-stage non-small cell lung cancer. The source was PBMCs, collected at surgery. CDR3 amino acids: CASSHRPCAGAYEQFF. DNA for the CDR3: TGCGCCAGCAGTCACCGACCTTGTGCAGGGGCGTATGAGCAGTTCTTC.